This TCR beta chain was obtained from a study of technical replicates of blood from a handful of donors. The CDR3 consists of 11 residues. The germline V and J ends were trimmed by 5 bases and 7 bases, with 6 bases remaining between them. Germline lookup yields CDR1 SEHNR and CDR2 FQNEAQ (reference sequence). Clones were sequenced by immunoSEQ multiplex PCR, and TCRdb holds only the in-frame ones, with some missing. Among about 58,000 clones listed, roughly nine tenths were seen once. What was sequenced was PBMCs. The TCR was taken from a human donor in good health. Some clones in this sample may be carry-over from other donors' samples. V gene TRBV7-9 combines with J gene TRBJ1-3, with a tentative D call TRBD1 (6 bases). This CDR3 reads CASSQGNTIYF. In nucleotides, the CDR3 is TGTGCCAGCAGCCAGGGGAACACCATATATTTT.